The rows below give T cell receptor beta chains drawn from one sample of a study of shared clonotypes between healthy human individuals. The assay was immunoSEQ multiplex PCR, and TCRdb's table has in-frame clones only and misses some. The sample holds 2 million to 2.5 million clones, 85% to 95% seen once. Sequencing used naive CD4+ T cells from PBMCs. All receptors come from a man younger than 30 in good health. Some clones in this sample may be carry-over from other donors' samples. CDR3s include the opening cysteine and the closing phenylalanine or tryptophan. A D gene is named only where the DNA matches it firmly.

v_gene	d_gene	j_gene	CDR3aa
TRBV5-1	.	TRBJ1-1	CASSTRVMNTEAFF
TRBV4-1	.	TRBJ2-1	CASSQVEYGKNEQFF
TRBV28	.	TRBJ2-2	CASSGATGELFF
TRBV11-3	.	TRBJ2-1	CASSLDGGEQFF
TRBV9	.	TRBJ2-1	CASSVDRHNEQFF
TRBV18	.	TRBJ2-5	CASSPLGHQETQYF
TRBV6-5	.	TRBJ1-1	CASTEPAISGAFF
TRBV7-9	.	TRBJ1-5	CASSPGGLSNQPQHF
TRBV4-3	.	TRBJ2-2	CASSRPGDTGELFF
TRBV2	.	TRBJ1-5	CASSDGGNQPQHF
TRBV5-1	TRBD1	TRBJ2-7	CASSFGQGAEQYF
TRBV15	TRBD1	TRBJ1-2	CATTRQGAVNYGYTF
TRBV9	.	TRBJ2-3	CASSVAALPPKDTQYF
TRBV28	TRBD1	TRBJ2-7	CASSIRTGFYEQYF
TRBV28	.	TRBJ1-1	CASSVLLGTTEAFF
TRBV4-2	TRBD2	TRBJ2-7	CASSQGRLAGGPYEQYF
TRBV12-5	.	TRBJ2-1	CASGSPSGEQFF
TRBV7-3	TRBD1	TRBJ2-2	CASSLFGTANTGELFF
TRBV18	TRBD1	TRBJ2-3	CASSPFRTGLIPDTQYF
TRBV30	.	TRBJ2-2	CASGTETNTGELFF
TRBV11-3	.	TRBJ2-3	CASSLSRGTQYF
TRBV5-1	TRBD2	TRBJ2-7	CASSVGLAGGTYEQYF
TRBV4-3	.	TRBJ2-7	CASSQDGERGRKASYEQYF
TRBV5-1	.	TRBJ2-1	CASTQTSGNEQFF
TRBV19	TRBD2	TRBJ2-7	CASMGPTSGSYEQYF
TRBV7-3	.	TRBJ2-3	CASSPSRANTQYF
TRBV30	TRBD2	TRBJ2-1	CARSSGRASTLNNEQFF
TRBV7-2	TRBD1	TRBJ2-5	CASSLHRGQETQYF
TRBV5-1	TRBD2	TRBJ2-3	CASRAGEHYYTQYF
TRBV27	TRBD1	TRBJ1-5	CASSPSGTAHQPQHF
TRBV10-3	.	TRBJ2-3	CAISDGGGTDTQYF
TRBV5-1	.	TRBJ1-2	CASSHQGQGIYGYTF
TRBV27	TRBD2	TRBJ2-1	CASRVPGLRNEQFF
TRBV5-5	.	TRBJ1-1	CASSLVANTEAFF
TRBV7-3	TRBD2	TRBJ2-5	CASSLVGAGAVLETQYF
TRBV14	TRBD1	TRBJ1-2	CASSQTGQGASRNGYTF
TRBV11-2	.	TRBJ2-3	CASSLAGDTQYF
TRBV6-5	TRBD1	TRBJ1-2	CASSRQGWGYTF
TRBV28	.	TRBJ1-5	CASGRQVWVQPQHF
TRBV19	.	TRBJ1-5	CASSPDRSYSNQPQHF
TRBV28	.	TRBJ1-2	CASSSSGPPNYGYTF
TRBV11-3	.	TRBJ2-6	CASSGVGGSGANVLTF